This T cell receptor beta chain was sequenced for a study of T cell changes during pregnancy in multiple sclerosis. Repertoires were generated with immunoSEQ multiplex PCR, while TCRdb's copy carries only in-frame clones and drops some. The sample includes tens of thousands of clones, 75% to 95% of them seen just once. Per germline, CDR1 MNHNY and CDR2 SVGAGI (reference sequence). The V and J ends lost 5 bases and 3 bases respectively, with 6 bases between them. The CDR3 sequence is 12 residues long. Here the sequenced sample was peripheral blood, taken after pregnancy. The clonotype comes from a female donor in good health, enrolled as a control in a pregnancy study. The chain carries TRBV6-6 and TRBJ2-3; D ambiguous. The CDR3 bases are TGTGCCAGCAGTACCGGTACAGATACGCAGTATTTT. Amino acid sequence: CASSTGTDTQYF.